The rows below give T cell receptor beta chains drawn from one sample of a study of T cells in localized non-small cell lung cancer. Only in-frame clones appear in the TCRdb table, and some are missing; sequencing was by immunoSEQ multiplex PCR. The data show about 14,000 clones, with roughly 80% seen just once and around 4% held by the top ten. Here the sequenced sample was peripheral blood, taken before any cancer treatment. These receptors were obtained from an older female donor with stage I squamous cell lung carcinoma. CDR3s include the opening cysteine and the closing phenylalanine or tryptophan. The D gene is left open where the match is weak. Where a row states a size, it is once, few, many or the class of an expanded clone; other rows omit it.

V gene,D gene,J gene,clone size,CDR3 DNA,CDR3 protein
TRBV21-1,.,TRBJ2-3,.,TGTGCCAGCAGCAAACAGGGTCGTTCAGATACGCAGTATTTT,CASSKQGRSDTQYF
TRBV5-6,.,TRBJ1-5,.,TGTGCCAGCAGTTTGGGACCTCCACTTGATCAGCCCCAGCATTTT,CASSLGPPLDQPQHF
TRBV7-8,.,TRBJ1-3,.,TGTGCCAGCAGCTTTAGGGGAACTGGAAACACCATATATTTT,CASSFRGTGNTIYF
TRBV6-6,TRBD2,TRBJ2-2,once,TGTGCCAGCAGTGGGACTAGATCTAACACCGGGGAGCTGTTTTTT,CASSGTRSNTGELFF
TRBV28,.,TRBJ1-6,.,TGTGCCAGCTGGAGGGCAGGAGGCAATAATTCACCCCTCCACTTT,CASWRAGGNNSPLHF
TRBV7-3,.,TRBJ2-2,.,TGTGCCAGCAGCTTAATGGGGCAGAACACCGGGGAGCTGTTTTTT,CASSLMGQNTGELFF
TRBV2,.,TRBJ1-1,.,TGTGCCAGCAGTGATCAGGGGTGGACTGAAGCTTTCTTT,CASSDQGWTEAFF
TRBV7-2,TRBD2,TRBJ2-7,.,TGTGCCAGCAGCTTCGCGGGGGAGGGTGAGCAGTACTTC,CASSFAGEGEQYF
TRBV5-1,.,TRBJ1-5,.,TGCGCCAGCAGCTTGGCAGGATCTAATCAGCCCCAGCATTTT,CASSLAGSNQPQHF
TRBV5-5,.,TRBJ1-2,.,TGTGCCAGCAGCTTGGTCACCTCCTATGGCTACACCTTC,CASSLVTSYGYTF
TRBV18,TRBD2,TRBJ2-1,.,TGTGCCAGCTCCCCGGGTAGCGGGGGGATCTCAAATGAGCAGTTCTTC,CASSPGSGGISNEQFF
TRBV19,.,TRBJ2-1,.,TGTGCCAGTAAGCAATCCCGCTCCTACAATGAGCAGTTCTTC,CASKQSRSYNEQFF
TRBV6-1,.,TRBJ2-5,.,TGTGCCAGCAGTGAGAATTGGGGGAGCGAGACCCAGTACTTC,CASSENWGSETQYF
TRBV18,TRBD1,TRBJ2-7,.,TGTGCCAGCTCACCCGGCCAGGGGGCCCACGAGCAGTACTTC,CASSPGQGAHEQYF
TRBV11-2,.,TRBJ1-1,.,TGTGCCAGCAGCCTACCCGGAAACACTGAAGCTTTCTTT,CASSLPGNTEAFF
TRBV25-1,.,TRBJ2-5,.,TGTGCCAGCAGTGCCAGAGAGTACCAAGAGACCCAGTACTTC,CASSAREYQETQYF
TRBV11-3,TRBD2,TRBJ2-1,.,TGTGCCAGCAGCGTCCTAGCGGGGTACAATGAGCAGTTCTTC,CASSVLAGYNEQFF
TRBV4-2,.,TRBJ1-1,.,TGTGCCAGCAGCCCTCAGGGAGACACTGAAGCTTTCTTT,CASSPQGDTEAFF
TRBV5-4,.,TRBJ2-3,.,TGTGCCAGCGTTCGCGGGGATACCGCAGATACGCAGTATTTT,CASVRGDTADTQYF
TRBV7-8,TRBD2,TRBJ2-3,.,TGTGCCAGCAGCTTGGAAGCGGGGCCCCGCACAGATACGCAGTATTTT,CASSLEAGPRTDTQYF
TRBV11-2,.,TRBJ2-3,.,TGTGCCAGCAGCTTAATCGTGGGGGGGCAAGATACGCAGTATTTT,CASSLIVGGQDTQYF
TRBV4-1,.,TRBJ2-3,.,TGCGCCAGCAGCCAAGGCGGGGACATCACAGATACGCAGTATTTT,CASSQGGDITDTQYF
TRBV5-5,TRBD1,TRBJ2-1,few,TGTGCCAGCAGCTTGGGACAGGGACCCTCTAATGAGCAGTTCTTC,CASSLGQGPSNEQFF
TRBV27,TRBD1,TRBJ2-6,few,TGTGCCAGCAGTTCCACAGGGGCTGGGGCCAACGTCCTGACTTTC,CASSSTGAGANVLTF
TRBV5-1,.,TRBJ2-3,.,TGCGCCAGCAGCTTTGGAGGGCGTAACACAGATACGCAGTATTTT,CASSFGGRNTDTQYF
TRBV7-8,.,TRBJ1-6,.,TGTGCCAGCAGCTTAGGGGAGCATTCACCCCTCCACTTT,CASSLGEHSPLHF
TRBV7-8,.,TRBJ2-7,few,TGTGCCAGCAGTTCCAGGGGATACGAGCAGTACTTC,CASSSRGYEQYF
TRBV7-2,TRBD2,TRBJ2-3,.,TGTGCCAGCAGCTTAGTGGGAGGGACAGATACGCAGTATTTT,CASSLVGGTDTQYF
TRBV28,.,TRBJ1-2,.,TGTGCCAGCAGTTTAAACGGCCGCGAGGGACTGAACGACTATGGCTACACCTTC,CASSLNGREGLNDYGYTF
TRBV15,.,TRBJ2-1,.,TGTGCCACCAGCGAGGATCGAAGGGTCGGCTACAATGAGCAGTTCTTC,CATSEDRRVGYNEQFF
TRBV11-2,TRBD1,TRBJ2-7,once,TGTGCCAGCAGCCCCCTCGGTAGGACAGGGGGCTACGAGCAGTACTTC,CASSPLGRTGGYEQYF
TRBV4-1,TRBD1,TRBJ2-7,once,TGCGCCAGCAGCCGGGCGGCCGAGACAGGGTACAACGAGCAGTACTTC,CASSRAAETGYNEQYF
TRBV9,TRBD1,TRBJ1-3,.,TGTGCCAGCAGCGCAGGGACAGGGGCTGGAAACACCATATATTTT,CASSAGTGAGNTIYF
TRBV7-2,TRBD2,TRBJ2-2,.,TGTGCCAGCAGCCCCGGACTAGCGGGGGGGCGAGGAAGGGGGGAGCTGTTTTTT,CASSPGLAGGRGRGELFF
TRBV5-1,TRBD1,TRBJ2-5,.,TGCGCCAGCAGCACCGGGACAGGTCACCAAGAGACCCAGTACTTC,CASSTGTGHQETQYF
TRBV11-3,TRBD2,TRBJ2-3,.,TGTGCCAGCAGCTTCCAGCGGGCGCGGGGGGCCTCAGATACGCAGTATTTT,CASSFQRARGASDTQYF
TRBV4-3,TRBD1,TRBJ2-1,.,TGCGCCAGCAGCCAAAGAACAGGGGAATACAATGAGCAGTTCTTC,CASSQRTGEYNEQFF
TRBV30,TRBD1,TRBJ1-1,.,TGTGCCTGGAGTGTTGGACAGGGGGGCACTGAAGCTTTCTTT,CAWSVGQGGTEAFF
TRBV10-3,TRBD1,TRBJ1-5,.,TGTGCCATCAGTGAGTCGGGGGACAGTTGGGACAATCAGCCCCAGCATTTT,CAISESGDSWDNQPQHF
TRBV9,TRBD2,TRBJ2-3,.,TGTGCCAGCAGCGTTGGACTAGCTGGGACAGATACGCAGTATTTT,CASSVGLAGTDTQYF
TRBV27,TRBD1,TRBJ1-4,.,TGTGCCAGCAGTCCCAGGGGACAGGGAACTAATGAAAAACTGTTTTTT,CASSPRGQGTNEKLFF
TRBV5-1,.,TRBJ1-1,.,TGCGCCAGCAGTTTCGATAGTTCCCTCTACGGTAGCACTGAAGCTTTCTTT,CASSFDSSLYGSTEAFF
TRBV4-3,.,TRBJ1-1,.,TGCGCCAGCAGCCAAGATCGGAACACTGAAGCTTTCTTT,CASSQDRNTEAFF
TRBV28,.,TRBJ2-1,once,TGTGCCAGCAAACTACTCGACATCTACAATGAGCAGTTCTTC,CASKLLDIYNEQFF
TRBV6-5,.,TRBJ1-1,.,TGTGCCAGCAGTTTGACAGGTGTGAACACTGAAGCTTTCTTT,CASSLTGVNTEAFF
TRBV5-1,.,TRBJ2-2,.,TGCGCCAGCAGCTCCCGACAGGCTAACACCGGGGAGCTGTTTTTT,CASSSRQANTGELFF
TRBV5-5,.,TRBJ2-7,.,TGTGCCAGCAGCTTCCCGCAGGGCGGAACCTACGAGCAGTACTTC,CASSFPQGGTYEQYF
TRBV4-1,TRBD1,TRBJ1-2,.,TGCGCCAGCAGCCAAGATAGGGGGGACAGGCGAAGCTTC,CASSQDRGDRRSF
TRBV7-9,.,TRBJ1-2,few,TGTGCCAGCAGCTTAAGTCAGACTAACTATGGCTACACCTTC,CASSLSQTNYGYTF
TRBV9,TRBD1,TRBJ1-4,.,TGTGCCAGCAGCGCCTCGACAGGGCCTAGGGAAAAACTGTTTTTT,CASSASTGPREKLFF
TRBV7-2,.,TRBJ1-2,.,TGTGCCAGCAGCTTAGAATCTCCGCCCCTGGGGGGCTACACCTTC,CASSLESPPLGGYTF
TRBV7-2,.,TRBJ1-2,.,TGTGCCAGCAGCTTAAGAAACCCTAACTATGGCTACACCTTC,CASSLRNPNYGYTF
TRBV5-1,.,TRBJ2-6,.,TGCGCGAGCAATCCAGGGTTCCCTGGGGCCAACGTCCTGACTTTC,CASNPGFPGANVLTF
TRBV6-1,.,TRBJ1-2,.,TGTGCCAGCAGTGAAGCTTACTGGGGTGGCTACACCTTC,CASSEAYWGGYTF
TRBV6-7,.,TRBJ1-2,.,TGTGCCAGCAGGAGCAGGGGAGAATGGGACTATGGCTACACCTTC,CASRSRGEWDYGYTF
TRBV10-3,TRBD2,TRBJ2-5,few,TGTGCCATCAGTGAGCCTATACTAGCGGGGGGTGGAGAGACCCAGTACTTC,CAISEPILAGGGETQYF
TRBV20-1,.,TRBJ2-7,few,TGCAGTGCTACCCGCGGGTACGAGCAGTACTTC,CSATRGYEQYF
TRBV27,TRBD2,TRBJ2-3,once,TGTGCCAGCAGTTTGGGACTAGCGGGGGCCACGGGGTATTTT,CASSLGLAGATGYF